The present T cell receptor beta chain was sequenced within a study of CD8 T cells in ankylosing spondylitis. Study outcomes and limitations: Seemingly characteristic of ankylosing spondylitis blood was a TCR beta motif consisting of fewer than 10 highly homologous variants. Certain motif variants had earlier been reported in reactive arthritis synovial fluid and blood. Disease-associated clones were CD8+ and fairly uncommon in peripheral blood.

On this clonotype: Its antigen is not identified.

The length of the CDR3 is 15 residues. V lost 3 bases and J lost 0, with 9 bases in between. With molecular barcodes, quantitative 5'-RACE was used to make the TCR beta libraries. Each CDR3 protein is one row after TCRdb ran MiXCR on the 5' RACE reads. This sample has fewer than 450,000 distinct CDR3 sequences; over 15% occur once, and the top ten carry over 1%. The sample comprised blood, either unsorted or a sorted T cell fraction (not recorded which). This chain joins TRBV12-3 or TRBV12-4 and TRBJ1-3, with D uncertain. The source of this sequence is a male donor with ankylosing spondylitis. In DNA form, the CDR3 reads TGTGCCAGCAGTTTTGGGGATCGCTCTGGAAACACCATATATTTT. Encoded protein: CASSFGDRSGNTIYF.